The sample holds one count of the clone carrying this TCR beta chain. What it binds is not known. This sample stems from a study of OX40 agonist ivuxolimab in advanced cancers. In the study overall: Intravenous ivuxolimab at 0.01 to 10 mg/kg was given to patients every 2 weeks. Hepatocellular carcinoma, melanoma, renal cell or head and neck cancer affected the dose-escalation patients. At roughly 83% male, the cohort had a mean age of 60 years, ranging from about 23 to 79. Regarding the study as a whole: In CD8+ T cells, expanded clones were on average more numerous than in CD4+.

The table came from immunoSEQ multiplex PCR; TCRdb's copy has only in-frame clones and leaves some out. The sample holds tens of thousands of clones; about 73% are singletons and the top ten take approximately 5%. CDR1 and CDR2 (germline): SGHRS, YFSETQ. The CDR3 sequence is 13 residues long. Trimming shortened V by 2 bases and J by 2 bases, and 6 bases separated the two germline ends. The material was CD4+ or CD8+ T cells sorted from blood, obtained in a trial of the OX40 agonist ivuxolimab. The chain carries TRBV5-1 and TRBJ2-3; no reliable D call. The clonotype comes from an adult with an advanced solid tumor such as melanoma, head and neck, liver or kidney cancer. DNA of the CDR3: TGCGCCAGCAGCTTAACTTTCACAGATACGCAGTATTTT. Its translation is CASSLTFTDTQYF.